The 9 T cell receptor beta chains below were found in one sample sequenced in a study of T cell changes during pregnancy in multiple sclerosis. Sequencing was performed with immunoSEQ multiplex PCR; in TCRdb, only in-frame clones are kept and a portion is missing. Of 90,000 to 100,000 clones listed, roughly 93% are singletons. Source: peripheral blood, taken in the third trimester of pregnancy. These receptors all come from a female donor with multiple sclerosis, enrolled in a pregnancy study.

This sequence joins TRBV5-8 and TRBJ2-7; 11 positions agree with TRBD2. Germline loops: CDR1 SGHTS, CDR2 YDEGEE. J lost 4 bases, V lost 4 bases, and 4 bases had no gene match. The CDR3 length is 14 residues. CDR3 residues: CASSRSGRAYEQYF. DNA of the CDR3: TGTGCCAGCAGCCGTAGCGGGAGGGCGTACGAGCAGTACTTC.

The chain joins TRBV4-2 to TRBJ2-5; D perhaps matches TRBD1 (5 bases). The CDR3 is 15 residues long. V gave up 0 bases and J gave up 4 bases, with 12 bases separating them. Per the germline V gene, CDR1 is LGHNA and CDR2 is YNFKEQ. CDR3 sequence reads: CASSQEDSRAETQYF. CDR3 sequence (DNA): TGTGCCAGCAGCCAAGAAGACAGTCGGGCAGAGACCCAGTACTTC.

This clone occurred a few times. CDR3 amino acids: CASSTGNTEAFF. DNA of the CDR3: TGCGCCAGCAGTACAGGGAACACTGAAGCTTTCTTT. J is TRBJ1-1 and V is TRBV5-1; D might be TRBD1 (5 bases). Germline CDR1 SGHRS, CDR2 YFSETQ. V was cut by 5 bases and J by 1 base, with 6 bases left in between. The CDR3 runs 12 residues.

CDR3 loop: CASSLNPGLLTDTQYF. Written as DNA, the CDR3 is TGTGCCAGCAGCTTAAATCCGGGACTACTCACAGATACGCAGTATTTT. This sequence joins TRBV7-3 and TRBJ2-3; 7 nucleotides agree with TRBD2. This CDR3 comprises 16 residues. V shed 1 base, J shed 2 bases, and the junction held 6 bases outside the gene matches. Germline V lookup: CDR1 SGHTA, CDR2 FQGTGA.

The chain uses TRBV28 and TRBJ2-7; 8 nucleotides align to TRBD2. This CDR3 region has 13 residues. The ends lost 6 bases at V and 4 bases at J; junction bases unmatched: 5. CDR1 and CDR2 (germline): MDHEN, SYDVKM. The chain's CDR3 is CASRTSGDYEQYF. The DNA for the CDR3 is TGTGCCAGCAGAACTAGCGGAGATTACGAGCAGTACTTC.

This clone was counted only a few times. V gene TRBV11-2 combines with J gene TRBJ1-3, with TRBD1 matching over 7 bases. The V gene's germline CDR1 is SGHAT and CDR2 FQNNGV. The ends lost 2 bases at V and 2 bases at J; junction bases unmatched: 3. CDR3 length: 15 residues. Here the CDR3 DNA reads TGTGCCAGCAGCTTAACAGGGACAGCTGGAAACACCATATATTTT. Encoded protein: CASSLTGTAGNTIYF. The whole variable domain, filled in from reference TRBV11-2 and TRBJ1-3, reads EAGVAQSPRYKIIEKRQSVAFWCNPISGHATLYWYQQILGQGPKLLIQFQNNGVVDDSQLPKDRFSAERLKGVDSTLKIQPAKLEDSAVYLCASSLTGTAGNTIYFGEGSWLTVV.

Notes on this clone: At one boundary the junction diverges from the germline segment, which might be a read error. The chain joins TRBV19 to TRBJ2-5; the D is unclear. The CDR3 runs to 14 residues. CDR1 and CDR2 from the germline V gene are LNHDA and SQIVND (reference sequence). CDR3: CASTTDGDQGTQYF. CDR3 bases: TGTGCCAGTACTACTGACGGAGACCAAGGGACCCAGTACTTC.

The CDR3 is CASSAGFPSYNEQFF. CDR3 bases: TGTGCCAGCAGCGCCGGGTTCCCATCCTACAATGAGCAGTTCTTC. This rearrangement joins TRBV11-3 to TRBJ2-1; D gene unclear. The ends were cut back, 5 bases at V and 1 base at J, with 12 bases in the middle. The CDR3 covers 15 residues. The germline V gene has CDR1 SGHNT and CDR2 YENEEA.

The chain links TRBV13 to TRBJ1-5, with TRBD1 as a possible D gene (5 bases). The CDR3 has 13 amino acids. The V end was cut by 5 bases, the J end by 5 bases, with 10 bases between. CDR1 is PRHDT and CDR2 is FYEKMQ in the germline V gene (reference sequence). CDR3 residues: CASSRRGDQPQHF. CDR3 nucleotide sequence: TGTGCCAGCAGCCGCCGGGGGGATCAGCCCCAGCATTTT.